What follows are 10 T cell receptor beta chains derived from one specimen sequenced in a study of T cells in localized non-small cell lung cancer. Here immunoSEQ multiplex PCR was the method, and the copy in TCRdb shows in-frame clones only, minus some. The table shows about 890 clones, with over 25% occurring only once. The sample consisted of normal lung tissue next to the tumor, taken before any cancer treatment. Receptors were obtained from a man aged 35 to 70 with stage II lung adenocarcinoma.

In this sample, this clone turned up a few times. Here the CDR3 reads CASSFGLAGYNEQFF. The CDR3 nucleotides read TGTGCCAGCAGCTTCGGACTAGCGGGCTACAATGAGCAGTTCTTC. This rearrangement joins TRBV11-3 to TRBJ2-1; 11 bases are shared with TRBD2. V was pared by 3 bases and J by 3 bases, with 1 base of the junction left unmatched. CDR1 SGHNT and CDR2 YENEEA come from the germline V gene. The CDR3 contains 15 residues.

This chain joins TRBV11-3 and TRBJ1-2; 8 positions match TRBD1. CDR1 is SGHNT, CDR2 YENEEA, per germline. V shed 5 bases and J 8 bases; nucleotides not matched to a gene: 10. The CDR3 runs to 14 residues. In DNA, the CDR3 is TGTGCCAGCAGCCCAGGGGGCTCGGCGGGCGGCTACACCTTC. This translates into CASSPGGSAGGYTF.

This clone was detected only a few times. The rearrangement links TRBV28 to TRBJ2-1, with 10 bases matching TRBD2. V gave up 5 bases and J gave up 7 bases; unmatched junction bases: 14. This CDR3 is 17 amino acids long. Germline lookup yields CDR1 MDHEN and CDR2 SYDVKM. This CDR3 reads CASSHNLLAGSSNEQFF. The CDR3 DNA is TGTGCCAGCAGTCATAACCTACTAGCGGGGAGCAGTAATGAGCAGTTCTTC.

The chain employs TRBV23-1 and TRBJ2-7; 7 bases line up with TRBD1. TRBV23-1 falls under the ORF class, with uncertain function. This CDR3 is built from 15 residues. The junction had 10 bases not matched to a gene; V was cut back by 6 bases and J by 2 bases. The DNA of the CDR3 is TGCGCCAGCAGCCAAGAAGGGGGACAGCCCTACGAGCAGTACTTC. It yields the protein CASSQEGGQPYEQYF.

In its sample, this clone is medium-sized (0.01 to 0.1%). J is TRBJ1-2 and V is TRBV6-8; 9 nucleotides match TRBD1. V trimming: 5 bases; J trimming: 3 bases; junction bases outside the gene matches: 13. CDR3 length equals 17 residues. Germline V gene data show CDR1 as MNHGY and CDR2 as SAAAGT. The CDR3 coding sequence is TGTGCCAGCAGTCAGTCCCCCGAGGGACAGGGAGACTATGGCTACACCTTC. It encodes CASSQSPEGQGDYGYTF.

This clone occurred a few times. This rearrangement joins TRBV11-3 to TRBJ2-2; 9 bases line up with TRBD2. Trimming removed 2 bases from V and 1 base from J; junction bases left unmatched: 14. CDR1 and CDR2 from the germline V gene are SGHNT and YENEEA. The CDR3 extends over 20 amino acids. The DNA of the CDR3 is TGTGCCAGCAGCTTATCGGCTCGGCGGTCTAGCGGGAAGAACACCGGGGAGCTGTTTTTT. Translated: CASSLSARRSSGKNTGELFF.

The J gene is TRBJ2-1, the V gene TRBV19; 9 bases are shared with TRBD2. The germline gives CDR1 LNHDA, CDR2 SQIVND (reference sequence). This CDR3 comprises 17 residues. Trimming removed 4 bases from V and 7 bases from J; junction bases left unmatched: 14. As DNA, the CDR3 is TGTGCCAGTAGTACCGACATCTTAGCGGGAGTTCTTAATGAGCAGTTCTTC. It encodes CASSTDILAGVLNEQFF.

This chain uses TRBV6-8 with TRBJ1-2, with a possible D match to TRBD1 (6 bases). V was trimmed by 6 bases and J by 4 bases, leaving 18 bases between them. CDR3 length equals 15 residues. Germline CDR1 reads MNHGY; CDR2 reads SAAAGT. The CDR3 loop is CASRKWGAQSYGYTF. The CDR3 coding sequence is TGTGCCAGCAGGAAGTGGGGGGCCCAGTCCTATGGCTACACCTTC.

This clone was detected a few times. The chain combines TRBV12-5 with TRBJ2-4; maybe TRBD1 (7 bases). The CDR3 has 14 residues. Germline V gene lookup returns CDR1 LGHNT and CDR2 FRNRAP. This CDR3 is CASTRGEVVDIQYF. Written as DNA, the CDR3 is TGTGCCAGCACCAGGGGGGAGGTAGTAGACATTCAGTACTTC.

The chain links TRBV25-1 to TRBJ2-5; D is unresolved. This CDR3 comprises 15 residues. V was clipped by 2 bases and J by 2 bases, with 12 bases between them. Germline CDR1 is MGHDK and CDR2 is SYGVNS. CDR3 amino acids: CASSEALGNQETQYF. The DNA of the CDR3 is TGTGCCAGCAGTGAAGCCCTGGGCAATCAAGAGACCCAGTACTTC.